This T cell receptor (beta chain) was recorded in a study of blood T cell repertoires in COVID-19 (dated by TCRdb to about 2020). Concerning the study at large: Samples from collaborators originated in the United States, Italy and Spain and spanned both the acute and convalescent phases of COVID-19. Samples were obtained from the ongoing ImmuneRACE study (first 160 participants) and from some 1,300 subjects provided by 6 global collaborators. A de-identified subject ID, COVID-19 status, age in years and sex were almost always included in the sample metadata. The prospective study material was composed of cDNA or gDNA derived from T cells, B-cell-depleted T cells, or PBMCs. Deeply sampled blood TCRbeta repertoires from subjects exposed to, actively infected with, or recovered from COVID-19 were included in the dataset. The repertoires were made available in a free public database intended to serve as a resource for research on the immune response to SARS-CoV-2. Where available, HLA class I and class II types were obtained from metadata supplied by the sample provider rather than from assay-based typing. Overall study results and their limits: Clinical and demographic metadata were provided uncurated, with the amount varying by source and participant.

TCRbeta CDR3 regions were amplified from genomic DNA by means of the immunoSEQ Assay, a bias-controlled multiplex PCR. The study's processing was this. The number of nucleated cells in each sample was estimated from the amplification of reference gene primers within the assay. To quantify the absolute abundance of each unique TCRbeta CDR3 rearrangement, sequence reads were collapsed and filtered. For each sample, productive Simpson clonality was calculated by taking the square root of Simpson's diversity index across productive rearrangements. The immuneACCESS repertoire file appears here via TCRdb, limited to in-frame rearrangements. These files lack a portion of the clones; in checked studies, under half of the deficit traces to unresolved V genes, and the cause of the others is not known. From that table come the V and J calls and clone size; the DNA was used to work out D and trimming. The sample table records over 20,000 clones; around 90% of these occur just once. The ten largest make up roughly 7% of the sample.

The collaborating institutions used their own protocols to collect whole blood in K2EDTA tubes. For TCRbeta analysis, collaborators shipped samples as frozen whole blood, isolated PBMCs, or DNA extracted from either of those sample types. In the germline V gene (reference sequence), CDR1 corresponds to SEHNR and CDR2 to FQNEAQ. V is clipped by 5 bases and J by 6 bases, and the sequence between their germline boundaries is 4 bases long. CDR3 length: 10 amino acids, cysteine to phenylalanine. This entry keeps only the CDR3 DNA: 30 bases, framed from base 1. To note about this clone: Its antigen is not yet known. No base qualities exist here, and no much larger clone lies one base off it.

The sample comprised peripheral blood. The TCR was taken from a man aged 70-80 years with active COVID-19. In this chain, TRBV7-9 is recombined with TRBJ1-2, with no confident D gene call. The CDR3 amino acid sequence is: CASSRDGYTF. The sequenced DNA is TGTGCCAGCAGCCGGGATGGCTACACCTTC.